The sequence of this TCR beta chain was determined in a study of CD8+ T cells in alopecia areata. Germline lookup yields CDR1 SGHNT and CDR2 YYREEE (reference sequence). Trimming removed 5 bases from V and 1 base from J, with 9 bases in between. The CDR3 runs 13 residues. Treatment meaning: oral pan-JAK inhibitor, 5-10 mg twice daily. Extraction of RNA preceded its reverse transcription into cDNA, which served as the sequencing template. Sequenced by immunoSEQ multiplex PCR; TCRdb stores in-frame clones only, minus some. The sample contains around 100,000 clones, about three fifths of which appear only once.

This TCR derives from a human donor with alopecia areata. The rearrangement joins TRBV5-4 to TRBJ1-1; D not resolved. Sequenced here: CD8+ T cells sorted from blood, sampled at week 24, from a patient treated with tofacitinib. The CDR3 nucleotides read TGTGCCAGCAGACTGGGTACGAACACTGAAGCTTTCTTT. Its translation: CASRLGTNTEAFF.